What follows is one T cell receptor beta chain and its context. At one boundary the junction diverges from the germline segment, which might be a read error. The sample originates from a study of blood T cells in healthy people across ages. Study-level background: In model experiments, template switching was able to capture about one barcoded beta molecule for every two T cells that were present.

A J-beta primer mix and a sample-barcoded 5' primer were used in a second PCR of roughly 7 to 12 cycles. MiXCR, run by TCRdb on the 5' RACE reads, gives a single entry per CDR3 protein. The sample lists about 770,000 distinct CDR3 sequences; around 43% were seen once. Per the germline V gene, CDR1 is KGHSH and CDR2 is LQKENI. The CDR3 loop spans 17 amino acids. This TCR was sampled from a man in his fifties or sixties in good health. The chain employs TRBV18 and TRBJ1-1; D call uncertain. The sequenced sample consisted of blood. This CDR3 is CVSSPVSEASMNTEAFF. The CDR3 region has the DNA TGTGTCAGCTCACCAGTTTCGGAGGCGTCCATGAACACTGAAGCTTTCTTT. Complete variable domain (other parts from reference TRBV18 and TRBJ1-1): NAGVMQNPRHLVRRRGQEARLRCSPMKGHSHVYWYRQLPEEGLKFMVYLQKENIIDESGMPKERFSAEFPKEGPSILRIQQVVRGDSAAYFCVSSPVSEASMNTEAFFGQGTRLTVV.